The 22 T cell receptor beta chains in this list originate from one sample, sequenced in a study of CD8 T cells in ankylosing spondylitis. Study outcomes and limitations: A motif of several highly homologous TCR beta variants was seen as apparently characteristic of ankylosing spondylitis blood.

TCRdb re-called the 5' RACE reads with MiXCR, one entry per CDR3 protein. Altogether more than 650,000 distinct CDR3 sequences are present, about 10% being singletons, with the ten largest covering roughly 0.51%. Their antigens remain unidentified. The specimen sequenced was blood, either unsorted or a sorted T cell fraction (not recorded which). These receptor sequences come from a male donor with ankylosing spondylitis.

The CDR3 region is CASSFNGRPTDTQYF. As DNA, the CDR3 is TGTGCCAGCAGTTTTAATGGCAGACCCACAGATACGCAGTATTTT. The V and J genes are TRBV28 and TRBJ2-3, with D unclear. V lost 3 bases to trimming and J lost 2 bases, with 12 bases between them. CDR3 length equals 15 residues. Germline CDR1 is MDHEN and CDR2 is SYDVKM.

This clonotype occurred many times. The V gene is TRBV29-1, the J gene TRBJ2-5; D is possibly TRBD2 (5 bases). V lost 7 bases to trimming and J lost 2 bases, with 14 bases between them. The CDR3 sequence is 13 residues long. Germline CDR1 and CDR2: SQVTM and ANQGSEA. The CDR3 sequence: CSAHGLPQETQYF. The CDR3 coding sequence is TGCAGCGCCCATGGACTGCCACAAGAGACCCAGTACTTC.

This clonotype was seen repeatedly, ten times or more. The J gene is TRBJ1-6, the V gene TRBV12-3 or TRBV12-4; the D gene is possibly TRBD1 (5 bases). The CDR3 totals 17 residues. V lost 5 bases, J lost 3 bases, and 17 bases lay in between. The CDR3 spells CASSLDSWSDYNSPLHF. The CDR3 bases are TGTGCCAGCAGTCTTGACAGTTGGAGTGACTATAATTCACCCCTCCACTTT.

The chain combines TRBV12-3 or TRBV12-4 with TRBJ2-2; weak D call: TRBD1 (6 bases). The CDR3 covers 17 residues. V was cut by 7 bases and J by 0 bases, with 18 bases left in between. The chain's CDR3 is CASKTQRGYANTGELFF. For the CDR3, the DNA is TGTGCCAGCAAGACGCAAAGGGGGTACGCGAACACCGGGGAGCTGTTTTTT.

This clonotype was found a few times. V and J are TRBV4-1 and TRBJ1-3, with D tentatively TRBD1 (6 bases). CDR1 MGHRA and CDR2 YSYEKL come from the germline V gene. Between the trimmed V and J ends, which lost 4 bases and 3 bases, there was a span of 19 bases. The CDR3 is 17 amino acids. The CDR3 loop reads CASSLGTRPGVGNTIYF. Here the CDR3 DNA reads TGCGCCAGCAGCCTTGGAACTCGACCAGGGGTTGGAAACACCATATATTTT.

This clonotype appeared once. The rearrangement joins TRBV7-3 to TRBJ2-2, with D maybe TRBD1 (6 bases). The germline V gene encodes CDR1 SGHTA and CDR2 FQGTGA. V gave up 5 bases and J gave up 6 bases, with 16 bases separating them. The CDR3 is made up of 15 amino acids. CDR3 sequence reads: CASSATGIDAGELFF. CDR3 DNA sequence: TGTGCCAGCAGCGCAACAGGGATCGATGCCGGGGAGCTGTTTTTT.

This clonotype was counted between two and nine times. This sequence joins TRBV6-1 and TRBJ1-3, with TRBD1 identical over 8 bases. V was pared by 8 bases and J by 2 bases, with 5 bases of the junction left unmatched. The V gene's germline CDR1 is MNHNS and CDR2 SASEGT. The CDR3 consists of 14 residues. CDR3 in amino acids: CASGGQETGNTIYF. The CDR3 coding sequence is TGTGCCAGCGGGGGACAGGAAACTGGAAACACCATATATTTT.

This clonotype was detected a few times. The chain recombines TRBV15 with TRBJ1-2; TRBD1 agrees at 7 bases. CDR3 length: 14 residues. The germline CDR1 and CDR2 sequences are LNHNV and YYDKDF (reference sequence). V was pared by 0 bases and J by 4 bases, with 2 bases of the junction left unmatched. The CDR3 protein is CATSRDRQGYGYTF. CDR3 in DNA: TGTGCCACCAGCAGAGATAGACAGGGCTATGGCTACACCTTC.

The chain employs TRBV25-1 and TRBJ2-7; the match to TRBD1 covers 10 bases. J lost 3 bases, V lost 3 bases, and 2 bases had no gene match. CDR1 and CDR2 (germline): MGHDK, SYGVNS. CDR3 length: 14 residues. The CDR3 loop reads CASSDWTGGYEQYF. The CDR3 DNA reads TGTGCCAGCAGTGATTGGACAGGGGGCTACGAGCAGTACTTC.

This clonotype was seen ten or more times. The J gene is TRBJ1-1, the V gene TRBV29-1; 11 bases fit TRBD1. Germline lookup yields CDR1 SQVTM and CDR2 ANQGSEA. V gave up 7 bases and J gave up 1 base; unmatched junction bases: 2. The CDR3 loop spans 13 amino acids. CDR3 sequence reads: CSAGTGGNTEAFF. Here the CDR3 DNA reads TGCAGCGCGGGGACAGGGGGGAACACTGAAGCTTTCTTT.

This clonotype was detected many times. This chain links TRBV12-3 or TRBV12-4 with TRBJ1-2, with 7 positions matching TRBD1. Trimming took 6 bases from V and 4 from J; bases not matched to a gene: 8. The CDR3 is 14 residues long. The CDR3 protein is CASSRYGTAYGYTF. In nucleotides, the CDR3 is TGTGCCAGCAGCCGATACGGGACAGCCTATGGCTACACCTTC.

The chain has TRBV5-1 and TRBJ2-1; 7 bases match TRBD2. Germline CDR1 and CDR2: SGHRS and YFSETQ. The CDR3 consists of 16 residues. The trim removed 3 bases at V and 3 bases at J, leaving 9 bases unmatched. CDR3 amino acids: CASSSLGGRVYNEQFF. Here the CDR3 DNA reads TGCGCCAGCAGCTCACTAGGCGGGAGAGTCTACAATGAGCAGTTCTTC.

V and J are TRBV21-1 and TRBJ2-1; the D call TRBD1 from the table was never checked on the DNA. TRBV21-1 has pseudogene status. This CDR3 contains 16 residues. In DNA, the CDR3 is TGTGCCAGCAGCCCTGTAGGGGACAGACCTTACAATGAGCAGTTCTTC. Translation: CASSPVGDRPYNEQFF.

This clonotype has a count of ten or more. This CDR3 is CASSQDSRQGMEDTQYF. The DNA for the CDR3 is TGCGCCAGCAGCCAAGATTCCCGGCAGGGGATGGAAGATACGCAGTATTTT. The chain combines TRBV4-3 with TRBJ2-3, with D perhaps matching TRBD1 (6 bases). V lost 0 bases, J lost 5 bases, and 18 bases lay in between. Germline V gives CDR1 LGHNA, CDR2 YSLEER. There are 17 residues in the CDR3.

This clonotype was observed many times. The chain is built from TRBV20-1 and TRBJ1-1, with D possibly TRBD1 on 6 matching bases. The CDR3 has 13 residues. V was cut by 1 base and J by 1 base, with 7 bases left in between. Germline V gene sequence: CDR1 DFQATT, CDR2 SNEGSKA (reference sequence). CDR3 nucleotide sequence: TGCAGTGCTAGAGGGGGGGCGAACACTGAAGCTTTCTTT. Protein product: CSARGGANTEAFF.

This chain's CDR3 is CASSVDPLREAFF. CDR3 DNA: TGTGCCAGCAGCGTAGATCCCTTGCGGGAAGCTTTCTTT. J is TRBJ1-1 and V is TRBV9; no reliable D call. CDR3 length equals 13 residues. CDR1 and CDR2 from the germline V gene are SGDLS and YYNGEE. V was clipped by 0 bases and J by 8 bases, with 11 bases between them.

This clonotype was seen only a few times. CDR3 region: CASSNRVEEQYF. The CDR3 DNA sequence: TGTGCCAGCAGCAACAGGGTGGAGGAGCAGTACTTC. The chain couples TRBV6-5 to TRBJ2-7, with D possibly matching TRBD1 (6 bases). Trimming took off 6 bases at V and 7 bases at J, with 13 bases between the two ends. CDR1 and CDR2 (germline): MNHEY, SVGAGI. This CDR3 has 12 residues.

This clonotype came up a few times. The gene calls are TRBV7-2 and TRBJ2-7, with D unresolved. V lost 4 bases and J 0 bases, leaving 7 bases between the germline ends. This CDR3 spans 13 amino acids. Germline lookup yields CDR1 SGHTA and CDR2 FQGNSA. The CDR3 loop is CASSSRISYEQYF. The CDR3, as DNA: TGTGCCAGCAGCTCCCGGATCTCCTACGAGCAGTACTTC.

This chain joins TRBV6-1 and TRBJ2-1; 7 bases align to TRBD1. Germline CDR1 reads MNHNS; CDR2 reads SASEGT. Losses at the gene ends were 6 bases for V and 4 bases for J; bases not matched to a gene: 6. The CDR3 has 14 residues. CDR3 DNA: TGTGCCAGCAGAGCTCCGGGACAGTACAATGAGCAGTTCTTC. It is translated as CASRAPGQYNEQFF.

This chain uses TRBV6-6 with TRBJ1-2, with 7 bases fitting TRBD1. The CDR3 is made up of 12 amino acids. V dropped 6 bases and J dropped 8; count of bases not matched to a gene: 6. CDR1 is MNHNY and CDR2 is SVGAGI in the germline V gene (reference sequence). The CDR3 sequence is CASSGGGRGYTF. CDR3 nucleotides: TGTGCCAGCAGCGGAGGGGGCCGCGGCTACACCTTC.

This clonotype was seen only a few times. The gene calls are TRBV4-2 and TRBJ2-2; D might be TRBD1 or TRBD2, each matching 5 bases. This CDR3 contains 15 residues. Germline V gene lookup returns CDR1 LGHNA and CDR2 YNFKEQ. V shed 4 bases and J shed 1 base, with 10 bases lying between them. The CDR3 DNA reads TGTGCCAGCAGCCCGGGACGGATGAACACCGGGGAGCTGTTTTTT. Translated: CASSPGRMNTGELFF.

The chain employs TRBV6-1 and TRBJ2-3; 15 nucleotides line up with TRBD2. Germline trimming cut 6 bases from V and 6 bases from J; bases unmatched to any gene: 7. The CDR3 loop spans 16 amino acids. Germline V gene data show CDR1 as MNHNS and CDR2 as SASEGT. The CDR3 protein is CASRTGTSGGWDTQYF. The CDR3 nucleotides are TGTGCCAGCAGAACCGGGACTAGCGGGGGGTGGGATACGCAGTATTTT.